These T cell receptor beta chains were read from a single sample in a study of T cell responses to AZD1222 COVID-19 vaccine. Using immunoSEQ multiplex PCR, the repertoire was profiled, and TCRdb retains in-frame clones only, with some absent. This table holds tens of thousands of clones, around 80% found once. The input for sequencing was peripheral blood, taken on day 0 of AZD1222 vaccination. These receptors originate from an adult in good health. Both conserved end residues are part of each CDR3. The D gene is left open where the match is weak. Some rows mark clone size as missing; the rest say once, few, many or name a class of expanded clone.

>NA|TRBV2|TRBJ2-3|TRBD2
CASTILAGAPKGQYF
TGTGCCAGCACCATACTAGCGGGGGCTCCTAAGGGGCAGTATTTT
>NA|TRBV5-1|TRBJ2-7|NA
CASSSGTTYEQYF
TGCGCCAGCAGCTCCGGGACGACCTACGAGCAGTACTTC
>NA|TRBV12-3/TRBV12-4|TRBJ1-5|NA
CASSFGSNQPQHF
TGTGCCAGCAGTTTTGGGAGTAATCAGCCCCAGCATTTT
>NA|TRBV18|TRBJ1-5|TRBD1
CASTDRGINQPQHF
TGTGCCAGCACGGACAGGGGAATCAATCAGCCCCAGCATTTT
>NA|TRBV5-1|TRBJ1-4|NA
CASSLSSTNEKLFF
TGCGCCAGCAGCTTGTCCTCAACTAATGAAAAACTGTTTTTT
>once|TRBV30|TRBJ2-1|NA
CAWSKLVGEFF
TGTGCCTGGAGTAAACTAGTGGGGGAGTTCTTC
>NA|TRBV6-2/TRBV6-3|TRBJ1-6|NA
CASSDRRRGGMKPLHF
TGTGCCAGCAGCGACCGCCGCCGGGGAGGGATGAAACCCCTCCACTTT
>NA|TRBV6-6|TRBJ2-7|NA
CASSPYYEQYF
TGTGCCAGCAGTCCCTACTACGAGCAGTACTTC
>few|TRBV6-5|TRBJ2-5|TRBD1
CASSVTGGLETQYF
TGTGCCAGCAGCGTGACAGGGGGCCTCGAGACCCAGTACTTC
>NA|TRBV27|TRBJ1-1|NA
CASKGGSRGTEAFF
TGTGCCAGCAAGGGGGGGAGCCGTGGCACTGAAGCTTTCTTT
>NA|TRBV29-1|TRBJ1-2|NA
CSVRPDTYGYTF
TGCAGCGTTCGGCCAGATACCTATGGCTACACCTTC
>NA|TRBV9|TRBJ1-1|TRBD1
CASSTWTGRAFF
TGTGCCAGCAGCACGTGGACAGGGCGTGCTTTCTTT
>NA|TRBV5-8|TRBJ1-2|NA
CASSLENGRGEGYTF
TGTGCCAGCAGCTTGGAGAACGGCCGGGGGGAAGGCTACACCTTC
>NA|TRBV7-2|TRBJ1-2|NA
CASSWGREGAGYTF
TGTGCCAGCAGCTGGGGTAGAGAGGGCGCTGGCTACACCTTC
>NA|TRBV7-2|TRBJ2-2|NA
CASSWGRTGELFF
TGTGCCAGCAGCTGGGGGCGTACCGGGGAGCTGTTTTTT
>NA|TRBV6-6|TRBJ2-7|TRBD1
CASKDRGGDEQYF
TGTGCCAGCAAGGACAGGGGAGGCGACGAGCAGTACTTC
>once|TRBV18|TRBJ2-7|NA
CASSPGQGRGAYEQYF
TGTGCCAGCTCACCAGGGCAGGGCCGTGGCGCCTACGAGCAGTACTTC
>once|TRBV12-3/TRBV12-4|TRBJ2-7|NA
CASSFGQSLEQYF
TGTGCCAGCAGTTTCGGGCAGTCTCTGGAGCAGTACTTC
>NA|TRBV5-5|TRBJ1-2|TRBD1
CASSLQGVYGYTF
TGTGCCAGCAGCTTACAGGGGGTCTATGGCTACACCTTC
>NA|TRBV27|TRBJ2-6|NA
CASSSNGISGANVLTF
TGTGCCAGCAGTTCTAATGGTATCTCTGGGGCCAACGTCCTGACTTTC
>few|TRBV21-1|TRBJ1-2|NA
CASSKCRYGYTF
TGTGCCAGCAGCAAATGTCGGTATGGCTACACCTTC
>NA|TRBV5-4|TRBJ2-7|TRBD2
CASSLASGGDSYEQYF
TGTGCCAGCAGCTTGGCCAGCGGGGGGGACTCCTACGAGCAGTACTTC
>NA|TRBV21-1|TRBJ2-7|NA
CASSKSSGTYEQYF
TGTGCCAGCAGCAAATCTAGCGGGACCTACGAGCAGTACTTC
>NA|TRBV7-9|TRBJ1-1|NA
CASSFQQRGDTEAFF
TGTGCCAGCAGCTTTCAACAGAGAGGGGACACTGAAGCTTTCTTT
>NA|TRBV10-2|TRBJ2-1|NA
CASRESSYNEQFF
TGCGCCAGCAGGGAATCTTCCTACAATGAGCAGTTCTTC
>NA|TRBV6-5|TRBJ1-2|NA
CASSYLARANYGYTF
TGTGCCAGCAGTTACTTGGCCAGAGCTAACTATGGCTACACCTTC
>NA|TRBV3-1/TRBV3-2|TRBJ2-4|NA
CASSQDLGGENIQYF
TGTGCCAGCAGCCAAGATCTCGGAGGAGAAAACATTCAGTACTTC
>NA|TRBV5-5|TRBJ1-3|NA
CASSRDYSGNTIYF
TGTGCCAGCAGCCGGGACTACTCTGGAAACACCATATATTTT
>NA|TRBV28|TRBJ2-1|NA
CASSSDRYNEQFF
TGTGCCAGCAGTTCAGACCGTTACAATGAGCAGTTCTTC
>NA|TRBV28|TRBJ1-2|NA
CASSLNRDYGYTF
TGTGCCAGCAGTTTGAACAGGGACTATGGCTACACCTTC
>NA|TRBV10-3|TRBJ1-1|NA
CAISDMGLNTEAFF
TGTGCCATCAGTGATATGGGGCTCAACACTGAAGCTTTCTTT
>NA|TRBV5-6|TRBJ2-1|NA
CASAWARASRSYNEQFF
TGTGCCAGCGCGTGGGCCAGGGCCAGCAGATCCTACAATGAGCAGTTCTTC
>NA|TRBV27|TRBJ2-3|NA
CASSLSGGVGGDTQYF
TGTGCCAGCAGTTTATCGGGCGGGGTCGGGGGAGATACGCAGTATTTT
>NA|TRBV19|TRBJ1-6|TRBD1
CASSIQGARNSPLHF
TGTGCCAGTAGTATCCAGGGGGCGAGAAATTCACCCCTCCACTTT
>NA|TRBV24-1|TRBJ2-2|TRBD2
CATSDLVSGSAGELFF
TGTGCCACCAGTGATTTAGTAAGCGGGAGTGCCGGGGAGCTGTTTTTT
>NA|TRBV20-1|TRBJ1-3|NA
CSASWQGRSGNTIYF
TGCAGTGCTAGTTGGCAGGGACGCTCTGGAAACACCATATATTTT
>NA|TRBV7-2|TRBJ2-1|TRBD2
CASRLTSGRYNEQFF
TGTGCCAGCAGACTGACTAGCGGCCGCTACAATGAGCAGTTCTTC
>NA|TRBV6-2/TRBV6-3|TRBJ2-7|TRBD2
CASSSAGGPRYEQYF
TGTGCCAGCAGTTCCGCGGGGGGGCCCCGATACGAGCAGTACTTC
>NA|TRBV7-9|TRBJ1-1|NA
CASSLALGVNTEAFF
TGTGCCAGCAGCTTAGCGCTAGGGGTGAACACTGAAGCTTTCTTT
>NA|TRBV6-6|TRBJ2-6|NA
CASTDNSGANVLTF
TGTGCCAGCACGGACAACTCTGGGGCCAACGTCCTGACTTTC
>NA|TRBV2|TRBJ1-1|NA
CASSGQTNTEAFF
TGTGCCAGCAGTGGACAAACGAACACTGAAGCTTTCTTT
>once|TRBV7-9|TRBJ1-4|NA
CASSLAQGRREKLFF
TGTGCCAGCAGCTTAGCCCAGGGGAGGAGGGAAAAACTGTTTTTT
>NA|TRBV5-8|TRBJ1-5|NA
CASSLDGYSNQPQHF
TGTGCCAGCAGCTTGGATGGCTATAGCAATCAGCCCCAGCATTTT
>few|TRBV13|TRBJ2-4|NA
CASSSRADSFLAKNIQYF
TGTGCCAGCAGCTCAAGGGCCGACAGTTTTCTAGCCAAAAACATTCAGTACTTC
>few|TRBV3-1/TRBV3-2|TRBJ1-1|NA
CASSPTLGQGVGEAFF
TGTGCCAGCAGCCCTACCTTGGGGCAGGGAGTCGGTGAAGCTTTCTTT
>NA|TRBV3-1/TRBV3-2|TRBJ1-2|NA
CASSTSGTTDGYTF
TGTGCCAGCAGTACTTCAGGGACTACGGATGGCTACACCTTC
>NA|TRBV9|TRBJ1-6|NA
CASSPRTANSPLHF
TGTGCCAGCAGCCCCCGGACAGCCAATTCACCCCTCCACTTT
>few|TRBV27|TRBJ1-6|NA
CASSLYRANNSPLHF
TGTGCCAGCAGTTTATATCGAGCCAATAATTCACCCCTCCACTTT
>NA|TRBV21-1|TRBJ2-7|NA
CASSASPGLSSYEQYF
TGTGCCAGCAGCGCCAGCCCGGGATTAAGCTCCTACGAGCAGTACTTC
>NA|TRBV18|TRBJ2-5|TRBD1
CASSSGTGGARETQYF
TGTGCCAGCTCGTCCGGGACAGGGGGCGCGAGAGAGACCCAGTACTTC
>once|TRBV5-4|TRBJ1-1|NA
CASSPIQGSEAFF
TGTGCCAGCAGCCCTATACAGGGCTCTGAAGCTTTCTTT
>large|TRBV11-2|TRBJ1-5|NA
CASSLDQWGQPQHF
TGTGCCAGCAGCTTAGATCAGTGGGGGCAGCCCCAGCATTTT
>NA|TRBV2|TRBJ1-1|TRBD1
CASSYRGTEAFF
TGTGCCAGCAGTTACAGGGGCACTGAAGCTTTCTTT
>NA|TRBV5-6|TRBJ1-5|NA
CASSHDGSNQPQHF
TGTGCCAGCAGCCATGACGGAAGCAATCAGCCCCAGCATTTT
>NA|TRBV24-1|TRBJ2-2|TRBD2
CATSALRVTSGANTGELFF
TGTGCCACCAGTGCTCTTAGGGTTACTAGCGGTGCGAACACCGGGGAGCTGTTTTTT
>NA|TRBV6-1|TRBJ2-4|NA
CASSEVRGPAKNIQYF
TGTGCCAGCAGTGAAGTTCGGGGGCCGGCCAAAAACATTCAGTACTTC
>NA|TRBV7-2|TRBJ1-2|TRBD1
CASSSTGGAFNYGYTF
TGTGCCAGCAGCTCCACAGGGGGCGCCTTTAACTATGGCTACACCTTC
>once|TRBV7-3|TRBJ2-2|TRBD2
CASSSGLVSGTGELFF
TGTGCCAGCAGCTCGGGACTAGTCTCGGGCACCGGGGAGCTGTTTTTT
>NA|TRBV5-4|TRBJ2-3|TRBD1
CASSVPTGVTDTQYF
TGTGCCAGCAGCGTCCCGACAGGGGTTACAGATACGCAGTATTTT
>NA|TRBV7-2|TRBJ2-3|NA
CASSSPGWRGGDTQYF
TGTGCCAGCAGCTCCCCGGGCTGGAGGGGGGGAGATACGCAGTATTTT